This T cell receptor (beta chain) originates from a study of cytomegalovirus exposure and HLA in healthy donors. Overall study findings and caveats: Among the sequence variants, a highly shared cluster was likely an artifact of sequencing. As a later analysis showed, several of the most significant clusters appeared to be linked to common viral pathogens.

The CDR3 runs 17 residues. From germline, CDR1 is GTSNPN and CDR2 SVGIG (reference sequence). V shed 1 base and J 1 base; nucleotides not matched to a gene: 7. With regard to this clone: Its cognate antigen is unknown.

Primers for the PCR totalled 60 Vbeta and 13 Jbeta. Assay used: immunoSEQ multiplex PCR; TCRdb lists only in-frame clones, some missing. The sample shows 150,000 to 200,000 clones, about 85% of them seen only once. Input material: PBMCs. The genes are TRBV30 and TRBJ1-4; 9 bases map to TRBD1. This clonotype was obtained from a man between 25 and 39 years old in good health and CMV-seropositive. CDR3 in amino acids: CAWSAPGTGRTNEKLFF. For the CDR3, the DNA is TGTGCCTGGAGTGCTCCCGGGACAGGGAGAACTAATGAAAAACTGTTTTTT.